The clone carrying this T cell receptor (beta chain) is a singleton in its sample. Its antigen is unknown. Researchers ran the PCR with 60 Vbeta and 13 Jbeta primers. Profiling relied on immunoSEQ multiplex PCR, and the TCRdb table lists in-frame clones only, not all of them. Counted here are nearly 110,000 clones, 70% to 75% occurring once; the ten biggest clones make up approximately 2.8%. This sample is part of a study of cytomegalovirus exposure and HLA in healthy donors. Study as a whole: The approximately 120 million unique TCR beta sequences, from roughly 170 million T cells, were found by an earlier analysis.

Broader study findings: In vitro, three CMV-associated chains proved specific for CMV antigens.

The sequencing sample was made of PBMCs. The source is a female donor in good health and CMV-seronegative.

In nucleotides, the CDR3 is TGTGCCATCAGTGAGTCGGGGACAGGGAGGGTTTACGAGCAGTACTTC. Protein sequence: CAISESGTGRVYEQYF. The J gene is TRBJ2-7, the V gene TRBV10-3; 9 nucleotides align to TRBD1. V shed 0 bases, J shed 4 bases, and the junction held 7 bases outside the gene matches. Germline loops: CDR1 ENHRY, CDR2 SYGVKD. The CDR3 has 16 residues.